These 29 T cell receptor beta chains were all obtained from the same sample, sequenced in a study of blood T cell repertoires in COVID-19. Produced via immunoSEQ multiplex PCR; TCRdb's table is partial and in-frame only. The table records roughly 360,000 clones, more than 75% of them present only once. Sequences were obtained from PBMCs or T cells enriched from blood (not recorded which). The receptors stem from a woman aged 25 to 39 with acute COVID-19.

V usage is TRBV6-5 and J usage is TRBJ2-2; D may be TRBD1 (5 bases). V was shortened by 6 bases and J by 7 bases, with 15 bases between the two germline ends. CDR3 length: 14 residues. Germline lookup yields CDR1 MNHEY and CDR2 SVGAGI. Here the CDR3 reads CASRGLGAGGELFF. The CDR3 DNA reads TGTGCCAGCAGAGGATTAGGGGCAGGCGGGGAGCTGTTTTTT.

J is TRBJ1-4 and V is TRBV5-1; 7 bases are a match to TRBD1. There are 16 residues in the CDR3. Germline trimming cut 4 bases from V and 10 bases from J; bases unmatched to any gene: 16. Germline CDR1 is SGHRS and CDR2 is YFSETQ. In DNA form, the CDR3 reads TGCGCCAGCAGCGGGTCTGTCGGGACAGCCTTAGGAAAACTGTTTTTT. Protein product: CASSGSVGTALGKLFF.

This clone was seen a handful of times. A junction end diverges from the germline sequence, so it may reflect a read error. The CDR3 DNA follows: TGTGCCAGCAACCAAGGGGGGGTCACTGAAGCTTTCTTT. The encoded protein is CASNQGGVTEAFF. The chain couples TRBV3-1 (or the pseudogene TRBV3-2) to TRBJ1-1; maybe TRBD1 (6 bases). The CDR3 has 13 residues. Per germline, CDR1 LGHDT and CDR2 YNNKEL (reference sequence).

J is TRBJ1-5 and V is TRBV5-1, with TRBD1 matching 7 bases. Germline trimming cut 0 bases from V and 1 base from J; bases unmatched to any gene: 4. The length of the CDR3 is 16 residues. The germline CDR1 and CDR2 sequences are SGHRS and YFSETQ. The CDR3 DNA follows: TGCGCCAGCAGCTTGGCAGGGGGTGTCAGCAATCAGCCCCAGCATTTT. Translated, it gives CASSLAGGVSNQPQHF.

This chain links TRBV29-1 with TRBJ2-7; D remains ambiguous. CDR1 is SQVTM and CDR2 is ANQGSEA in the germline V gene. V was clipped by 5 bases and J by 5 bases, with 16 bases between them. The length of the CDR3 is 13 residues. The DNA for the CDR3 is TGCAGCGTTCGGCCTAGATCGACCCACGAGCAGTACTTC. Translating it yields CSVRPRSTHEQYF.

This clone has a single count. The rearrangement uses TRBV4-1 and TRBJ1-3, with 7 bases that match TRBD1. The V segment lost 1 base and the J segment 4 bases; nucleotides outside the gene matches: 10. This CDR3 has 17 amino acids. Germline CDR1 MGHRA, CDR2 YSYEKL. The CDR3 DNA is TGCGCCAGCAGCCAAGCTCTAACAGGGGCTGGAGGAAACACCATATATTTT. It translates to CASSQALTGAGGNTIYF.

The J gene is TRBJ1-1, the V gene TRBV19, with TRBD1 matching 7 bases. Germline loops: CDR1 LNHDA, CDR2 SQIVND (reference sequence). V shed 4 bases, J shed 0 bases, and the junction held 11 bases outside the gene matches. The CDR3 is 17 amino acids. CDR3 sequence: CASSTSGTVFMNTEAFF. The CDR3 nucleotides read TGTGCCAGTAGTACCTCTGGGACAGTGTTTATGAACACTGAAGCTTTCTTT. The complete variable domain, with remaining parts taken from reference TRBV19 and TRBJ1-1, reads DGGITQSPKYLFRKEGQNVTLSCEQNLNHDAMYWYRQDPGQGLRLIYYSQIVNDFQKGDIAEGYSVSREKKESFPLTVTSAQKNPTAFYLCASSTSGTVFMNTEAFFGQGTRLTVV.

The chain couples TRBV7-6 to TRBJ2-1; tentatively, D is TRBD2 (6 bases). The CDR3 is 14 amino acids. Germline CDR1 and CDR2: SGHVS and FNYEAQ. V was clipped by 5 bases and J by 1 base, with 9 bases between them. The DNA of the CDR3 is TGTGCCAGCAGCCCCGGGGGATCCTACAATGAGCAGTTCTTC. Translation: CASSPGGSYNEQFF. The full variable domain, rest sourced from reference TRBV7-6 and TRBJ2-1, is GAGVSQSPRYKVTKRGQDVALRCDPISGHVSLYWYRQALGQGPEFLTYFNYEAQQDKSGLPNDRFSAERPEGSISTLTIQRTEQRDSAMYRCASSPGGSYNEQFFGPGTRLTVL.

The CDR3 sequence is CASSVAVLAGTDTQYF. The CDR3 nucleotides read TGTGCCAGCAGCGTAGCTGTCCTAGCGGGGACAGATACGCAGTATTTT. The rearrangement links TRBV9 to TRBJ2-3, with 9 bases that match TRBD2. The CDR3 runs to 16 residues. Per germline, CDR1 SGDLS and CDR2 YYNGEE. The junction had 5 bases not matched to a gene; V was cut back by 0 bases and J by 3 bases.

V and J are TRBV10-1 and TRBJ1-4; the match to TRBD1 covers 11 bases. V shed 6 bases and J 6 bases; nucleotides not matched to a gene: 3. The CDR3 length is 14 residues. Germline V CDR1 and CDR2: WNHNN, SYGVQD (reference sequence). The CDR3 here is CASSSGQGDEKLFF. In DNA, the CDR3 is TGCGCCAGCAGCTCGGGACAGGGGGATGAAAAACTGTTTTTT.

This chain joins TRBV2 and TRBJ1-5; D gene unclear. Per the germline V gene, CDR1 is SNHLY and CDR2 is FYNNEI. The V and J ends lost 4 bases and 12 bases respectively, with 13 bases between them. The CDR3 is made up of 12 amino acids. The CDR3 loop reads CASSAEEDLQHF. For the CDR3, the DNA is TGTGCCAGCAGTGCTGAGGAGGACCTCCAGCATTTT.

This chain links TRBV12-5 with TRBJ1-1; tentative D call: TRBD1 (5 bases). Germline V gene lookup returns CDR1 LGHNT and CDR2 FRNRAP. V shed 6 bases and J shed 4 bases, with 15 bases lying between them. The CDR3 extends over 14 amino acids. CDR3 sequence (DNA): TGTGCTAGTGGGGGGGGAGGGCAACTCACTGAAGCTTTCTTT. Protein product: CASGGGGQLTEAFF.

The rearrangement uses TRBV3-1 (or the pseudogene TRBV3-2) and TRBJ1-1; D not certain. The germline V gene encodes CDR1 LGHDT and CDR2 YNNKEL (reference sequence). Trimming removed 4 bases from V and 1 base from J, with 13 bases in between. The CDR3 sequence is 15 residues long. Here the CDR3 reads CASSLRATGNTEAFF. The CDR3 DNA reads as TGTGCCAGCAGCCTGAGAGCGACGGGGAACACTGAAGCTTTCTTT.

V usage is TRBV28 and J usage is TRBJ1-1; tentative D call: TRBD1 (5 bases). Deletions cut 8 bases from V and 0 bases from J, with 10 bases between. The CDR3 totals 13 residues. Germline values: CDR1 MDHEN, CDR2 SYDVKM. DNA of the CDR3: TGTGCCAGCTTCGACAGACTGAACACTGAAGCTTTCTTT. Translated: CASFDRLNTEAFF.

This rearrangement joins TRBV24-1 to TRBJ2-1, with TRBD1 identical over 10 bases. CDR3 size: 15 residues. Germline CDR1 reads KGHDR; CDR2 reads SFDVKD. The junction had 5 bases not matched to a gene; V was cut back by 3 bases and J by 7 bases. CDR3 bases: TGTGCCACCAGTGATCCCGGGACAGGGGTGAATGAGCAGTTCTTC. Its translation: CATSDPGTGVNEQFF.

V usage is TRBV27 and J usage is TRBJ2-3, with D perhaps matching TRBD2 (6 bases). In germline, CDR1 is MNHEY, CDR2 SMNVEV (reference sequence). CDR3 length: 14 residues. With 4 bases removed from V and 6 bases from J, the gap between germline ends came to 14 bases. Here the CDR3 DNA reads TGTGCCAGCAGTTCGGGGGAAAGGCCGGATACGCAGTATTTT. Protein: CASSSGERPDTQYF.

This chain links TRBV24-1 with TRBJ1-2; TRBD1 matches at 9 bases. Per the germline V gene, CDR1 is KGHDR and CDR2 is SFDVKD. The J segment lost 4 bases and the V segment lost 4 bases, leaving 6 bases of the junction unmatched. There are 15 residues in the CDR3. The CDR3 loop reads CATSEGTGHRYGYTF. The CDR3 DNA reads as TGTGCCACCAGTGAAGGGACAGGGCATCGCTATGGCTACACCTTC.

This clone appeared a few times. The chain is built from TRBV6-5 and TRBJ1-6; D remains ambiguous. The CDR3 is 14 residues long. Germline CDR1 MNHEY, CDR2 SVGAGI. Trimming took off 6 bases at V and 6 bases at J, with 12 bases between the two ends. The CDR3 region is CASRADYTNSPLHF. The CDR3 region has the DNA TGTGCCAGCAGAGCGGACTATACTAATTCACCCCTCCACTTT.

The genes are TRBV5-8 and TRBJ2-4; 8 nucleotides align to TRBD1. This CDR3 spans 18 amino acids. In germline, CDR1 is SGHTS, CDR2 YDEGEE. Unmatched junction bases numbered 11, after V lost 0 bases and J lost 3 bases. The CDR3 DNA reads TGTGCCAGCAGCTTGGAGAACAGGGGGTATTTGGGCAAAAACATTCAGTACTTC. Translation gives CASSLENRGYLGKNIQYF.

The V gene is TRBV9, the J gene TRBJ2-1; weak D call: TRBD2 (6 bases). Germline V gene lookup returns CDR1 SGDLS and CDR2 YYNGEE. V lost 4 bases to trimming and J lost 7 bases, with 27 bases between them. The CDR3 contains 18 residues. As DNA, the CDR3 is TGTGCCAGCAGCCCAACGCAGACAGCGGGCCGGGCGGGTAATGAGCAGTTCTTC. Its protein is CASSPTQTAGRAGNEQFF.

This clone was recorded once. The DNA of the CDR3 is TGTGCCAGCAGTCCCTGGGACAGGGTTGTGGATACGCAGTATTTT. Translation: CASSPWDRVVDTQYF. The chain recombines TRBV27 with TRBJ2-3, with 9 positions matching TRBD1. The CDR3 is 15 amino acids. The junction had 9 bases not matched to a gene; V was cut back by 5 bases and J by 6 bases. Looked up from germline, CDR1 is MNHEY and CDR2 is SMNVEV (reference sequence).

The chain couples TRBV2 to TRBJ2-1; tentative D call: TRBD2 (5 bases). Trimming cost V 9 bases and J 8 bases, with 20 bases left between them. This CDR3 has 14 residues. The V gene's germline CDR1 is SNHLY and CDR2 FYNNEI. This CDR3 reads CARRRTFGVDEQFF. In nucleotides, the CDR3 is TGTGCCAGAAGGAGGACTTTCGGAGTCGATGAGCAGTTCTTC.

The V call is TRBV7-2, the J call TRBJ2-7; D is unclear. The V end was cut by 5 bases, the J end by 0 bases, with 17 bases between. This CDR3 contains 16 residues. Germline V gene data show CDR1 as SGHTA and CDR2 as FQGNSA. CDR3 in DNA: TGTGCCAGCAGCCCCACCGAACTACGATACTCCTACGAGCAGTACTTC. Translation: CASSPTELRYSYEQYF.

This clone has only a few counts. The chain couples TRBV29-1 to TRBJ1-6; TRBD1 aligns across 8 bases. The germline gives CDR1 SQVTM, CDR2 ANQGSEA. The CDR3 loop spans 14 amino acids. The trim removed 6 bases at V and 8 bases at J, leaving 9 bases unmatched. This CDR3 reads CSVWSGQGDSPLHF. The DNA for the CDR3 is TGCAGCGTCTGGTCCGGACAGGGCGATTCACCCCTCCACTTT.

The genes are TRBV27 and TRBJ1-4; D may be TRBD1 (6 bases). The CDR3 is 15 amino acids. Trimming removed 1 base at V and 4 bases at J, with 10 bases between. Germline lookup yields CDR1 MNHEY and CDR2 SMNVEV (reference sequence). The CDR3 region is CASSLLTGNNEKLFF. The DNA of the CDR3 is TGTGCCAGCAGTTTATTAACAGGGAATAATGAAAAACTGTTTTTT.

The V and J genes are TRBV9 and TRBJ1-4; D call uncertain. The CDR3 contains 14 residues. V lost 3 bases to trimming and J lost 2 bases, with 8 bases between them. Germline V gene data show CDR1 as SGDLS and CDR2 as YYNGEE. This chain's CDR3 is CASSAPNTNEKLFF. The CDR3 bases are TGTGCCAGCAGCGCACCTAATACTAATGAAAAACTGTTTTTT. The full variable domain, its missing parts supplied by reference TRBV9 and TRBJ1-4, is DSGVTQTPKHLITATGQRVTLRCSPRSGDLSVYWYQQSLDQGLQFLIQYYNGEERAKGNILERFSAQQFPDLHSELNLSSLELGDSALYFCASSAPNTNEKLFFGSGTQLSVL.

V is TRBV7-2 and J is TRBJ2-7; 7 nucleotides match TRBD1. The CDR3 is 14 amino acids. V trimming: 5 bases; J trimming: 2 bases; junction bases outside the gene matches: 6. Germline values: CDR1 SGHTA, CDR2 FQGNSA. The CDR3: CASSIYRGAYEQYF. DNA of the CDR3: TGTGCCAGCAGCATATACAGGGGAGCCTACGAGCAGTACTTC.

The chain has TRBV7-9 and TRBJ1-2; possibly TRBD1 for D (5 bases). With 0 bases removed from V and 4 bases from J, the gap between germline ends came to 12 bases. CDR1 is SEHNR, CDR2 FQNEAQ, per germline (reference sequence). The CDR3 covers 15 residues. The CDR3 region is CASSLATTVFYGYTF. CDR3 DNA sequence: TGTGCCAGCAGCTTAGCGACGACAGTCTTCTATGGCTACACCTTC.

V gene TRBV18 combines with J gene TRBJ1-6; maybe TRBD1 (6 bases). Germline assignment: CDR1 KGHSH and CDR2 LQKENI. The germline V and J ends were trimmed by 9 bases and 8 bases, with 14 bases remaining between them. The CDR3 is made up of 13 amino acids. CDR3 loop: CASSRNRDSPLHF. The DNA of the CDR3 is TGTGCCAGTTCCCGGAACAGGGATTCACCCCTCCACTTT.